This T cell receptor (beta chain) was profiled in a study of T-cell memory formation after mild COVID-19 (dated by TCRdb to about 2021). Broadly, across the study: Most TCR sequence clusters were specific to one of the two donors. T-cell clones expanding and contracting after mild COVID-19 in two donors were tracked by longitudinal TCRalpha and TCRbeta repertoire sequencing. Two young, previously healthy adult volunteers made up the cohort, one male and one female.

PBMCs were isolated by Ficoll-Paque density gradient centrifugation. From the cysteine through the phenylalanine, the CDR3 covers 17 amino acids. Of all the DNA, just the CDR3 is kept, 51 bases in frame from base 1. The germline V gene encodes CDR1 SEHNR and CDR2 FQNEAQ (reference sequence). V is shortened by 0 bases, J by 0 bases, and the region joining them spans 11 bases. Sequencing was performed on an Illumina NovaSeq 6000. Using 5'RACE with constant-segment primers, TCRalpha and TCRbeta cDNA libraries were constructed, with sample barcodes and unique molecular identifiers added in the process. Trizol reagent was used to extract RNA from every sample. The libraries were amplified in two PCR steps, and the second step added a second sample barcode and Illumina TruSeq adapters. The libraries were sequenced on an Illumina NovaSeq using 2 x 150 bp paired-end reads. The study's own analysis went as follows. With migec v1.2.7, reads were demultiplexed and then collapsed into UMI-guided consensus sequences. Using mixcr v2.1.11, UMI consensuses were aligned to TRA and TRB V and J templates and then assembled into clonotypes. A clonotype was counted as expanded or contracted only when both edgeR and NoisET called the clonotype significant, with the noise models trained on biological replicates. For edgeR calls, the cutoffs were a false discovery rate-adjusted p below 0.01 and a log2 fold-change threshold of 1. As an exploratory analysis of dynamics, PCA with hierarchical clustering was applied to max-normalized trajectories of the 1000 most abundant clonotypes. Each responding clone was given a CD4 or CD8 phenotype based on the CD4+ and CD8+ repertoires, which had been sequenced separately. The raw public reads went through TCRdb reprocessing: fastp at Q25, MiXCR clone calling, in-frame beta chains kept. Duplicate CDR3 protein sequences are folded into a single record with the most common DNA and genes. The authors' filters were not applied to this entry. The sample yields 430,000 or so distinct CDR3 sequences; about 23% were counted once. The ten largest clonotypes hold approximately 12% of the sample.

Only a few counts were recorded for this clonotype. No antigen is known for it. Within one base of it there is no much larger clone, and no base qualities were kept. The paper's findings and limits, for the study overall: SARS-CoV-2 specificity was not confirmed for the second-wave clones peaking on day 37. Contracting CD4+ clones were found mainly in CM and EM memory subsets, while CD8+ clones were enriched in EMRA. The study included only a couple of mild cases, and larger cohorts that include severe cases with pre-infection samples were judged to be necessary. From day 15 to 85, contracting clones showed balanced CD4/CD8 phenotypes, whereas a second wave of clones that expanded from day 15 to 37 leaned towards CD4+. Some responding clones were detected in pre-infection memory, which suggested that pre-existing cross-reactive memory T cells had joined the SARS-CoV-2 response.

The chain is assembled from TRBV7-9 and TRBJ1-4; a tentative D match to TRBD1 spans 5 bases. Sample: PBMCs or a T cell subset sorted from them (not recorded which). The sequence came from an adult woman who had mild COVID-19 (a few samples of this study predate the infection). The sample titles of this study are shuffled in the database, so cell type and time point are left out; the donor was told from shared clones. The base sequence is TGTGCCAGCAGCTTAGCCGTACAGGCGGCAACTAATGAAAAACTGTTTTTT. It specifies CASSLAVQAATNEKLFF.